These 32 T cell receptor beta chains originate from one sample sequenced in a study of response to subunit inactivated influenza vaccine. One entry per CDR3 protein, called by TCRdb with MiXCR from the RT-PCR reads. This sample has fewer than 700,000 distinct CDR3 sequences, with 10% to 15% found just once. Sequenced here: PBMCs from blood, sampled more than 35 days after vaccination. The receptors come from a man aged 50-60 years who received an inactivated influenza vaccine.

This chain links TRBV6-5 with TRBJ2-5; D not certain. CDR1 is MNHEY, CDR2 SVGAGI, per germline. The CDR3 covers 14 residues. V dropped 0 bases and J dropped 2 bases, with 7 bases sitting between them. This CDR3 is CASSYSGPQETQYF. CDR3 sequence (DNA): TGTGCCAGCAGTTACTCCGGCCCTCAAGAGACCCAGTACTTC.

This clonotype has a count of ten or more. In nucleotides, the CDR3 is TGTGCCACCAGTGATTCTGGGACCGGTAGCTCCTACAATGAGCAGTTCTTC. Translating gives CATSDSGTGSSYNEQFF. V is TRBV24-1 and J is TRBJ2-1; D may be TRBD1 or TRBD2 (5 bases each). With 2 bases removed from V and 0 bases from J, the gap between germline ends came to 13 bases. Germline CDR1 is KGHDR and CDR2 is SFDVKD. This CDR3 is built from 17 residues.

V is TRBV27 and J is TRBJ1-1; D not resolved. V lost 2 bases and J lost 4, with 20 bases in between. Germline values: CDR1 MNHEY, CDR2 SMNVEV (reference sequence). This CDR3 is 17 amino acids long. The CDR3 region is CASSLKPTGLGSTEAFF. The CDR3 coding sequence is TGTGCCAGCAGTTTAAAGCCTACGGGCCTCGGTAGCACTGAAGCTTTCTTT.

The gene calls are TRBV24-1 and TRBJ2-3, with a possible D match to TRBD2 (6 bases). CDR3 length: 16 residues. Trimming stripped 4 bases from V and 0 bases from J, with 13 bases between. CDR1 and CDR2 (germline): KGHDR, SFDVKD. CDR3 sequence reads: CATSDRDFSSTDTQYF. CDR3 in DNA: TGTGCCACCAGTGACCGGGACTTCTCTAGCACAGATACGCAGTATTTT.

The chain combines TRBV6-2 or TRBV6-3 with TRBJ2-2; D might be TRBD1 (6 bases). The CDR3 consists of 15 residues. Germline V CDR1 and CDR2: MNHEY, SVGEGT. V dropped 6 bases and J dropped 4 bases, with 15 bases sitting between them. The CDR3 loop is CASSLLSGATGELFF. In nucleotides, the CDR3 is TGTGCCAGCAGCTTGCTATCAGGGGCCACCGGGGAGCTGTTTTTT.

The rearrangement joins TRBV28 to TRBJ2-1; a possible D gene is TRBD2 (5 bases). From germline, CDR1 is MDHEN and CDR2 SYDVKM. The CDR3 totals 17 residues. The V and J ends lost 1 base and 0 bases respectively, with 13 bases between them. The CDR3 nucleotides are TGTGCCAGCAGTTTATCGTGGGTTCGGGGCTCCTACAATGAGCAGTTCTTC. Translated: CASSLSWVRGSYNEQFF.

To note about this clonotype: The germline gene is not matched at one end of the junction; a read error may be the cause. The DNA of the CDR3 is TGTGCCAGCAGCTTAAGGTGGAGTTACTACAATGAGCAGTCCTTC. This sequence encodes CASSLRWSYYNEQSF. The J gene is TRBJ2-1, the V gene TRBV7-2; D ambiguous. The CDR3 is made up of 15 amino acids. Germline lookup yields CDR1 SGHTA and CDR2 FQGNSA.

The gene calls are TRBV12-3 or TRBV12-4 and TRBJ2-3; D is undetermined. Deletions cut 7 bases from V and 1 base from J, with 6 bases between. This CDR3 has 12 amino acids. The CDR3 here is CASTYGTDTQYF. The CDR3 DNA reads as TGTGCCAGCACCTACGGCACAGATACGCAGTATTTT.

Many counts were recorded for this clonotype. The genes are TRBV12-3 or TRBV12-4 and TRBJ1-1, with D unclear. V gave up 10 bases and J gave up 4 bases, with 19 bases separating them. The CDR3 length is 14 residues. This CDR3 reads CAIKRGVLTTEAFF. CDR3 nucleotides: TGTGCCATAAAACGAGGAGTCCTCACCACTGAAGCTTTCTTT.

V gene TRBV7-2 combines with J gene TRBJ2-7, with D possibly TRBD2 on 6 matching bases. Germline CDR1 is SGHTA and CDR2 is FQGNSA. With 8 bases removed from V and 4 bases from J, the gap between germline ends came to 21 bases. The CDR3 consists of 15 residues. CDR3 amino acids: CASCPRDPTSYEQYF. The CDR3 coding sequence is TGTGCCAGCTGCCCGCGGGACCCCACCAGTTACGAGCAGTACTTC. Combining the CDR3 with reference TRBV7-2 and TRBJ2-7 gives the whole variable domain GAGVSQSPSNKVTEKGKDVELRCDPISGHTALYWYRQSLGQGLEFLIYFQGNSAPDKSGLPSDRFSAERTGGSVSTLTIQRTQQEDSAVYLCASCPRDPTSYEQYFGPGTRLTVT.

This clonotype appeared many times. V is TRBV25-1 and J is TRBJ1-1; 8 bases are shared with TRBD1. Germline lookup yields CDR1 MGHDK and CDR2 SYGVNS. V dropped 4 bases and J dropped 2; count of bases not matched to a gene: 3. The CDR3 is made up of 14 amino acids. CDR3 DNA: TGTGCCAGCAGTGGGGGACAGGCAAACACTGAAGCTTTCTTT. It codes for CASSGGQANTEAFF. Full variable domain (rest looked up from reference TRBV25-1 and TRBJ1-1): EADIYQTPRYLVIGTGKKITLECSQTMGHDKMYWYQQDPGMELHLIHYSYGVNSTEKGDLSSESTVSRIRTEHFPLTLESARPSHTSQYLCASSGGQANTEAFFGQGTRLTVV.

This clonotype was counted at least ten times. V usage is TRBV29-1 and J usage is TRBJ2-1, with D tentatively TRBD1 (6 bases). The CDR3 covers 15 residues. Germline CDR1 reads SQVTM; CDR2 reads ANQGSEA. Between the trimmed V and J ends, which lost 0 bases and 6 bases, there was a span of 15 bases. The CDR3 coding sequence is TGCAGCGTTGAAGACCCCAAGCAGGGGAGCAATGAGCAGTTCTTC. Translated: CSVEDPKQGSNEQFF.

This clonotype was seen more than once but under ten times. The chain is built from TRBV5-1 and TRBJ1-6; no clear D gene. The germline V gene encodes CDR1 SGHRS and CDR2 YFSETQ. The V gene lost 2 bases and the J gene lost 8 bases, with 11 bases spanning the gap. The CDR3 is made up of 14 amino acids. The CDR3 DNA is TGCGCCAGCAGCTTTGGTCAGGAGCATTCACCCCTCCACTTT. It codes for CASSFGQEHSPLHF. Drawing the rest from reference TRBV5-1 and TRBJ1-6, the complete variable domain is KAGVTQTPRYLIKTRGQQVTLSCSPISGHRSVSWYQQTPGQGLQFLFEYFSETQRNKGNFPGRFSGRQFSNSRSEMNVSTLELGDSALYLCASSFGQEHSPLHFGNGTRLTVT.

The CDR3 DNA reads TGCGCCAGCAGCCAGGTAGCGGGGCGGGGCACCGGGGAGCTGTTTTTT. Its translation is CASSQVAGRGTGELFF. The rearrangement links TRBV4-1 to TRBJ2-2; 8 nucleotides match TRBD2. The CDR3 extends over 16 amino acids. Losses at the gene ends were 3 bases for V and 4 bases for J; bases not matched to a gene: 7. Per germline, CDR1 MGHRA and CDR2 YSYEKL.

This clonotype was counted at least ten times. The rearrangement links TRBV20-1 to TRBJ2-7; D is perhaps TRBD1 (7 bases). V was trimmed by 6 bases and J by 4 bases, leaving 16 bases between them. Germline V CDR1 and CDR2: DFQATT, SNEGSKA (reference sequence). The CDR3 covers 13 residues. The DNA for the CDR3 is TGCAGTGCGCCACAGGGGCGGGGTTACGAGCAGTACTTC. It codes for CSAPQGRGYEQYF.

The chain links TRBV7-6 to TRBJ2-1; 10 bases are a match to TRBD1. The germline gives CDR1 SGHVS, CDR2 FNYEAQ. The V and J ends lost 0 bases and 5 bases, in that order; junction bases with no gene match: 1. The CDR3 loop spans 15 amino acids. DNA for the CDR3: TGTGCCAGCAGCTTAGCGGGACAGGGGAACAATGAGCAGTTCTTC. The encoded protein is CASSLAGQGNNEQFF.

This clonotype was seen only a few times. This chain uses TRBV3-1 with TRBJ1-6; 9 nucleotides align to TRBD1. V dropped 6 bases and J dropped 10; count of bases not matched to a gene: 4. This CDR3 has 13 amino acids. CDR1 is LGHDT, CDR2 YNNKEL, per germline (reference sequence). CDR3 region: CASRPGQGSPLHF. CDR3 bases: TGTGCCAGCAGGCCGGGACAGGGATCACCCCTCCACTTT.

This clonotype was seen repeatedly, ten times or more. This chain joins TRBV20-1 and TRBJ2-1; possibly TRBD1 for D (6 bases). CDR1 is DFQATT, CDR2 SNEGSKA, per germline (reference sequence). Trimming took off 6 bases at V and 1 base at J, with 13 bases between the two ends. The CDR3 extends over 14 amino acids. The CDR3 spells CSATTGVSYNEQFF. The CDR3 DNA sequence: TGCAGTGCAACGACAGGCGTATCCTACAATGAGCAGTTCTTC.

The gene calls are TRBV25-1 and TRBJ1-1; D is uncertain. V lost 1 base and J 6 bases, leaving 9 bases between the germline ends. The germline V gene has CDR1 MGHDK and CDR2 SYGVNS. The CDR3 sequence is 13 residues long. The CDR3 DNA sequence: TGTGCCAGCAGTGAATCGGGGTTGGCTGAAGCTTTCTTT. This encodes CASSESGLAEAFF.

This clonotype appeared a few times. The V and J genes are TRBV3-1 and TRBJ1-4, with no clear D. The CDR3 totals 16 residues. Trimming shortened V by 5 bases and J by 7 bases, and 20 bases separated the two germline ends. The germline V gene encodes CDR1 LGHDT and CDR2 YNNKEL (reference sequence). The chain's CDR3 is CASSSSHSRRGEKLFF. In DNA, the CDR3 is TGTGCCAGCAGCTCCTCACACTCTCGGCGGGGTGAAAAACTGTTTTTT.

The chain recombines TRBV12-3 or TRBV12-4 with TRBJ1-1; no reliable D call. This CDR3 spans 13 amino acids. With 8 bases removed from V and 0 bases from J, the gap between germline ends came to 10 bases. Here the CDR3 reads CASDTELNTEAFF. The CDR3 region has the DNA TGTGCCAGCGATACAGAGCTGAACACTGAAGCTTTCTTT.

In this sample, this clonotype turned up many times. The chain has TRBV29-1 and TRBJ1-5; a weak D match, TRBD1 (6 bases). CDR3 length: 13 residues. V lost 4 bases to trimming and J lost 4 bases, with 11 bases between them. Germline CDR1 is SQVTM and CDR2 is ANQGSEA. CDR3 amino acids: CSVAQGRNQPQHF. CDR3 DNA sequence: TGCAGCGTTGCTCAGGGGCGTAATCAGCCCCAGCATTTT.

At least ten counts were recorded for this clonotype. This chain links TRBV7-9 with TRBJ2-5, with D uncertain. The germline gives CDR1 SEHNR, CDR2 FQNEAQ (reference sequence). V gave up 1 base and J gave up 5 bases, with 2 bases separating them. The length of the CDR3 is 11 residues. The CDR3 loop is CASSLDETQYF. Here the CDR3 DNA reads TGTGCCAGCAGCTTAGATGAGACCCAGTACTTC.

This sequence joins TRBV20-1 and TRBJ1-2; tentative D call: TRBD1 (5 bases). Per germline, CDR1 DFQATT and CDR2 SNEGSKA (reference sequence). This CDR3 is built from 13 residues. V dropped 0 bases and J dropped 2 bases, with 7 bases sitting between them. CDR3 nucleotides: TGCAGTGCTAGAGATAACAGGAACTATGGCTACACCTTC. This encodes CSARDNRNYGYTF.

The gene calls are TRBV20-1 and TRBJ2-5; 8 bases map to TRBD2. Unmatched junction bases numbered 5, after V lost 1 base and J lost 4 bases. Germline V gene lookup returns CDR1 DFQATT and CDR2 SNEGSKA (reference sequence). CDR3 length: 14 amino acids. The CDR3: CSARALAGPETQYF. In nucleotides, the CDR3 is TGCAGTGCTAGAGCTCTAGCGGGCCCAGAGACCCAGTACTTC.

This clonotype showed up just a few times. In DNA, the CDR3 is TGTGCCAGCAGTTTACATCCAGCGGGAGGTTTGAATGAGCAGTTCTTC. Translated, it gives CASSLHPAGGLNEQFF. This rearrangement joins TRBV27 to TRBJ2-1; 9 bases align to TRBD2. The trim removed 2 bases at V and 7 bases at J, leaving 9 bases unmatched. Germline assignment: CDR1 MNHEY and CDR2 SMNVEV (reference sequence). This CDR3 comprises 16 residues.

This clonotype occurred a few times. The V call is TRBV4-3, the J call TRBJ2-3, with 7 bases aligning to TRBD1. The J segment lost 9 bases and the V segment lost 1 base, leaving 7 bases of the junction unmatched. Germline V lookup: CDR1 LGHNA, CDR2 YSLEER. This CDR3 spans 14 amino acids. Here the CDR3 DNA reads TGCGCCAGCAGCCAAGGGAAAGGGGACAGAACGCAGTATTTT. Protein product: CASSQGKGDRTQYF.

The chain couples TRBV2 to TRBJ2-7; no clear D gene. With 7 bases removed from V and 3 bases from J, the gap between germline ends came to 7 bases. In germline, CDR1 is SNHLY, CDR2 FYNNEI. The CDR3 contains 11 residues. CDR3 region: CASNRYYEQYF. The CDR3 region has the DNA TGTGCCAGCAACCGATACTACGAGCAGTACTTC.

This clonotype was observed a few times. The V call is TRBV6-1, the J call TRBJ2-7, with 7 bases that match TRBD1. The ends lost 5 bases at V and 5 bases at J; junction bases unmatched: 12. From germline, CDR1 is MNHNS and CDR2 SASEGT. This CDR3 region has 15 residues. The CDR3 is CASSTLDRVQDEQYF. Written as DNA, the CDR3 is TGTGCCAGCAGTACCCTCGACAGGGTTCAGGACGAGCAGTACTTC.

The J gene is TRBJ2-3, the V gene TRBV15; D is tentatively TRBD1 or TRBD2 (6 bases each). V was clipped by 0 bases and J by 4 bases, with 11 bases between them. The germline V gene has CDR1 LNHNV and CDR2 YYDKDF (reference sequence). The CDR3 has 15 residues. The CDR3 DNA is TGTGCCACCAGCAGAGATAACAGGGAGGCAGATACGCAGTATTTT. Protein product: CATSRDNREADTQYF.

This clonotype was counted a few times. The chain joins TRBV3-1 to TRBJ2-1; D is unclear. CDR3 size: 16 residues. Trimming shortened V by 1 base and J by 4 bases, and 14 bases separated the two germline ends. Germline lookup yields CDR1 LGHDT and CDR2 YNNKEL (reference sequence). The CDR3 sequence is CASSQGPPPEYNEQFF. In DNA, the CDR3 is TGTGCCAGCAGCCAAGGGCCTCCGCCGGAATACAATGAGCAGTTCTTC.

This clonotype came up a few times. This chain links TRBV11-2 with TRBJ1-1; no clear D gene. V was pared by 7 bases and J by 4 bases, with 7 bases between. CDR1 and CDR2 (germline): SGHAT, FQNNGV. The CDR3 consists of 11 residues. CDR3 sequence reads: CASTSSTEAFF. The CDR3 DNA is TGTGCCAGCACCTCGAGCACTGAAGCTTTCTTT.